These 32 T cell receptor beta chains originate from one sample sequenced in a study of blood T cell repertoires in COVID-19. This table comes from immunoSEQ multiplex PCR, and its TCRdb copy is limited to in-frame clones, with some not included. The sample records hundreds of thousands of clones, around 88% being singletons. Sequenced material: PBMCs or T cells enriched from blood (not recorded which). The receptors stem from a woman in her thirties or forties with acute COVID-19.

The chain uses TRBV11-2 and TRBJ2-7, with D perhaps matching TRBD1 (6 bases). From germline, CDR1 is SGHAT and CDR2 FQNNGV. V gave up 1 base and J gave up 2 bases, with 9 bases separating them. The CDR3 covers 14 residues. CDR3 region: CASSLGGTTYEQYF. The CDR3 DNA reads TGTGCCAGCAGCTTAGGGGGGACAACCTACGAGCAGTACTTC.

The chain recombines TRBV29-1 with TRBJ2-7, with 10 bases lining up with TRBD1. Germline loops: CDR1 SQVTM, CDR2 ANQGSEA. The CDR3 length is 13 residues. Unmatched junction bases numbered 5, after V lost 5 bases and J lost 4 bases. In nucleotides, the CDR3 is TGCAGCGTTCGTAGACAGGGGGCGTACGAGCAGTACTTC. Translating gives CSVRRQGAYEQYF.

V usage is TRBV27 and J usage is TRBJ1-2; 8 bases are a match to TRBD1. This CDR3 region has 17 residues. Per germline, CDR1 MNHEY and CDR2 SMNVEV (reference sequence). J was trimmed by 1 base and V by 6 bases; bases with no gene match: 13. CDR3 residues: CASSLSGTGSLNYGYTF. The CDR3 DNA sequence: TGTGCCAGCAGCCTCTCCGGGACAGGTTCCCTTAACTATGGCTACACCTTC.

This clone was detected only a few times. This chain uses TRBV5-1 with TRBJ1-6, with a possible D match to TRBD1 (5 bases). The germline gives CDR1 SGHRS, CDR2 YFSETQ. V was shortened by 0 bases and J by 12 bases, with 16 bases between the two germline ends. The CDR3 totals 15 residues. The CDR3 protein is CASSLDYGGIVPLHF. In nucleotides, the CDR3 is TGCGCCAGCAGCTTGGACTACGGGGGAATAGTACCCCTCCACTTT.

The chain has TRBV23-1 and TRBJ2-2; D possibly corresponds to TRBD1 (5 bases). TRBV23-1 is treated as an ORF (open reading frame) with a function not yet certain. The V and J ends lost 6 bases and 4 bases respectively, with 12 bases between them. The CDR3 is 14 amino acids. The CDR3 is CASRSTGSTGELFF. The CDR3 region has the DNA TGCGCCAGCAGGAGTACAGGATCCACCGGGGAGCTGTTTTTT.

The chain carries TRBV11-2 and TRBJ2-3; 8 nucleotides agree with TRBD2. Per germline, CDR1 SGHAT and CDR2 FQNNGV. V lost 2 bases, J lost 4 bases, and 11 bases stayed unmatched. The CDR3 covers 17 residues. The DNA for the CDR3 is TGTGCCAGCAGCTTACAGCCTAGCGGGTTGAAGGCAGATACGCAGTATTTT. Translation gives CASSLQPSGLKADTQYF. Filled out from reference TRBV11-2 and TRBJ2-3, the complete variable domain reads EAGVAQSPRYKIIEKRQSVAFWCNPISGHATLYWYQQILGQGPKLLIQFQNNGVVDDSQLPKDRFSAERLKGVDSTLKIQPAKLEDSAVYLCASSLQPSGLKADTQYFGPGTRLTVL.

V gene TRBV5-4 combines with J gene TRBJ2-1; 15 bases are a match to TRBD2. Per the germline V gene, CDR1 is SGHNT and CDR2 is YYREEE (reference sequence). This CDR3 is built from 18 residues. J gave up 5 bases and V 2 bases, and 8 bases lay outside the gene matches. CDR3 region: CASSLGLAGGPRNNEQFF. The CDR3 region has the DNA TGTGCCAGCAGCTTAGGACTAGCGGGAGGGCCGAGGAACAATGAGCAGTTCTTC.

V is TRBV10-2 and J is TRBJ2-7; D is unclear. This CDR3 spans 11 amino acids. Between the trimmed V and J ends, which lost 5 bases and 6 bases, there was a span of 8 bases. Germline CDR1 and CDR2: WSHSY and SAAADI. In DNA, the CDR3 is TGCGCCAGCAGTCCAGGAATCGAGCAGTACTTC. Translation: CASSPGIEQYF.

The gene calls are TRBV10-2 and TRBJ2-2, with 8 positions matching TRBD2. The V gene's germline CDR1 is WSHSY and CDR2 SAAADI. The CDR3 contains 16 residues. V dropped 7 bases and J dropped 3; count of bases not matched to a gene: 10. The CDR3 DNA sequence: TGCGCCAGCAAAACTAGAGCGGGAGCGTACACCGGGGAGCTGTTTTTT. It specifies CASKTRAGAYTGELFF.

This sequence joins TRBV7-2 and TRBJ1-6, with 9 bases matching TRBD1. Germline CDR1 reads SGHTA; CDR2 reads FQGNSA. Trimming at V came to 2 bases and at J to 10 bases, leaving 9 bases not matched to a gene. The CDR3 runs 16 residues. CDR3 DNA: TGTGCCAGCAGCTTATTCTGGGACAGGGTAAACTCACCCCTCCACTTT. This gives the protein CASSLFWDRVNSPLHF.

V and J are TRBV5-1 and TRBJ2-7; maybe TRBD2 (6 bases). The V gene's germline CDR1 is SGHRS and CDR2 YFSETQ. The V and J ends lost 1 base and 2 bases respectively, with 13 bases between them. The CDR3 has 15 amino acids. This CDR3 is CASSLPGGRTYEQYF. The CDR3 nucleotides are TGCGCCAGCAGCTTGCCTGGGGGGAGGACCTACGAGCAGTACTTC.

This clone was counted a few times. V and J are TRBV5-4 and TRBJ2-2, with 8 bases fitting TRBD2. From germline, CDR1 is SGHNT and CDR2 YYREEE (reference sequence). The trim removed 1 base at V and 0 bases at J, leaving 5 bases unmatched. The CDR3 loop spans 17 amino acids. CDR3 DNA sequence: TGTGCCAGCAGCTTGACCCCGGGACTAGCGAACACCGGGGAGCTGTTTTTT. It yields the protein CASSLTPGLANTGELFF.

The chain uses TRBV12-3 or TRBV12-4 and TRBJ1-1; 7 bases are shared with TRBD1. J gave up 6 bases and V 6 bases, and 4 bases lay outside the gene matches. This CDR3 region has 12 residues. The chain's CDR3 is CASSPGTAEAFF. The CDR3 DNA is TGTGCCAGCAGCCCCGGGACAGCTGAAGCTTTCTTT.

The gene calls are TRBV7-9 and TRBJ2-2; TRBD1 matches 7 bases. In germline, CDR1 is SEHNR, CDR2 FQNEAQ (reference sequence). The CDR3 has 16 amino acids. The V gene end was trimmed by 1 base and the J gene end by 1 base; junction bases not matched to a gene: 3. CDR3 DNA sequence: TGTGCCAGCAGCTTAGGACAGGGTTTGAACACCGGGGAGCTGTTTTTT. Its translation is CASSLGQGLNTGELFF.

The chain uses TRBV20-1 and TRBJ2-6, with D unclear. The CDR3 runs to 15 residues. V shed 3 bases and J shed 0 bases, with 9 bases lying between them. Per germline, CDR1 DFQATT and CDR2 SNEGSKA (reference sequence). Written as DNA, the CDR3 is TGCAGTGCTAGTTACCTGAGCTCTGGGGCCAACGTCCTGACTTTC. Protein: CSASYLSSGANVLTF.

The CDR3 nucleotides are TGTGCCAGCTACGGACAGGTCTACAATGAGCAGTTCTTC. Amino acid sequence: CASYGQVYNEQFF. The V gene is TRBV2, the J gene TRBJ2-1; 7 bases agree with TRBD1. The V segment lost 8 bases and the J segment 3 bases; nucleotides outside the gene matches: 4. The CDR3 extends over 13 amino acids. CDR1 is SNHLY and CDR2 is FYNNEI in the germline V gene.

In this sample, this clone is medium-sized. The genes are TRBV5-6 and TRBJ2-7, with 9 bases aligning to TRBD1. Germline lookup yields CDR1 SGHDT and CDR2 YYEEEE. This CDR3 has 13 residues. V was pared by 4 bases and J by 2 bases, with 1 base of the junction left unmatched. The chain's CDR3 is CASSRDRAYEQYF. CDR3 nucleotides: TGTGCCAGCAGCCGGGACAGGGCCTACGAGCAGTACTTC.

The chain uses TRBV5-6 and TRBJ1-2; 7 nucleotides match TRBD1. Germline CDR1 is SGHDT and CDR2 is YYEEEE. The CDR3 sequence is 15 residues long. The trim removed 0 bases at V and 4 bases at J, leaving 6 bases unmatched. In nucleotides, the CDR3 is TGTGCCAGCAGCTTGGGAGACAGGGAGAGCTATGGCTACACCTTC. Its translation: CASSLGDRESYGYTF.

The CDR3 nucleotides read TGTGCCAGCAGCGTCGACAGGGGTTATCTGGAGACCCAGTACTTC. Its translation: CASSVDRGYLETQYF. The chain joins TRBV27 to TRBJ2-5; 8 bases are a match to TRBD1. Trimming removed 6 bases from V and 5 bases from J; junction bases left unmatched: 11. Germline V gene sequence: CDR1 MNHEY, CDR2 SMNVEV (reference sequence). This CDR3 is built from 15 residues.

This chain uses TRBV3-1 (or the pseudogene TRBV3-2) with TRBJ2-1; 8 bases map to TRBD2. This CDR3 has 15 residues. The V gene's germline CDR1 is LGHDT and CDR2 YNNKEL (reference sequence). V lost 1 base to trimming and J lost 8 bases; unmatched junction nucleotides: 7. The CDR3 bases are TGTGCCAGCAGCCAAGCAGCAGCGGGGGTATATGAGCAGTTCTTC. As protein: CASSQAAAGVYEQFF.

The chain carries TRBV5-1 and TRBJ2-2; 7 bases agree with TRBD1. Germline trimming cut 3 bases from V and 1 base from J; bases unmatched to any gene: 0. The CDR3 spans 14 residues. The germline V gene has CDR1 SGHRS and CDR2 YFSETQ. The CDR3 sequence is CASSWTGNTGELFF. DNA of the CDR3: TGCGCCAGCAGCTGGACAGGGAACACCGGGGAGCTGTTTTTT.

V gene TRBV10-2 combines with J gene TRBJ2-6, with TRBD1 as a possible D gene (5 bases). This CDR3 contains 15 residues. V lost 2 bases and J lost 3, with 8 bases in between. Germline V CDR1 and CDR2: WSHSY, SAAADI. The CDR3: CASSERGGGANVLTF. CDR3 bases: TGCGCCAGCAGTGAGAGGGGCGGTGGGGCCAACGTCCTGACTTTC.

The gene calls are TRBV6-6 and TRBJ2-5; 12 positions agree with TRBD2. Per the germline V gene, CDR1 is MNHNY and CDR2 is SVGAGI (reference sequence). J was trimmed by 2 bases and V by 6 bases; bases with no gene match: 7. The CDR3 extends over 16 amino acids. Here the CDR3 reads CASSLRTSGEQETQYF. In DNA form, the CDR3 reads TGTGCCAGCAGCCTCCGGACTAGCGGGGAACAAGAGACCCAGTACTTC.

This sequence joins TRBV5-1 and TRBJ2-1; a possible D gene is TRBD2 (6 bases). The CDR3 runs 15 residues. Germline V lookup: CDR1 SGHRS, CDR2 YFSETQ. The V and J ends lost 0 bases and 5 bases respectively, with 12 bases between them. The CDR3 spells CASSLAGGNNNEQFF. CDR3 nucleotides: TGCGCCAGCAGCTTGGCGGGCGGGAACAACAATGAGCAGTTCTTC.

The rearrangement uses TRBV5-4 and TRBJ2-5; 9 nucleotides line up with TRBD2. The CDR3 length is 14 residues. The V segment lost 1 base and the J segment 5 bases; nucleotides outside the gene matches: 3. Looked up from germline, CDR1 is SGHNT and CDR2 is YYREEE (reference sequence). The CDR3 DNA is TGTGCCAGCAGCTTGCCTAGCGGGAATGAGACCCAGTACTTC. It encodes CASSLPSGNETQYF. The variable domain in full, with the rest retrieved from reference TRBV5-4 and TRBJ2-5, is ETGVTQSPTHLIKTRGQQVTLRCSSQSGHNTVSWYQQALGQGPQFIFQYYREEENGRGNFPPRFSGLQFPNYSSELNVNALELDDSALYLCASSLPSGNETQYFGPGTRLLVL.

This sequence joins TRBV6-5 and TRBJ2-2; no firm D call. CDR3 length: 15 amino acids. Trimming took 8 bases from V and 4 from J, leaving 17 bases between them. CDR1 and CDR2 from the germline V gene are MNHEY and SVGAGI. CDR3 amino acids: CASLLSDPGTGELFF. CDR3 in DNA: TGTGCCAGCCTCCTCTCTGACCCGGGCACCGGGGAGCTGTTTTTT.

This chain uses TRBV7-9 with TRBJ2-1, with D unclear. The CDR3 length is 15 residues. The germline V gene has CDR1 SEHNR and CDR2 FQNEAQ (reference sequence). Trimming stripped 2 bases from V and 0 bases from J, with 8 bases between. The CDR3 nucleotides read TGTGCCAGCAGCTTACCGACTTACTCCTACAATGAGCAGTTCTTC. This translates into CASSLPTYSYNEQFF.

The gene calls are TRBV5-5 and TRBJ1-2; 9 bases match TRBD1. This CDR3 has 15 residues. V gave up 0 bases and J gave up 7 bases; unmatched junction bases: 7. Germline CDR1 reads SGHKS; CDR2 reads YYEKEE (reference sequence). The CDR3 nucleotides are TGTGCCAGCAGCTTGGCCATGGGACAGGGAGCTGGCTACACCTTC. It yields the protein CASSLAMGQGAGYTF.

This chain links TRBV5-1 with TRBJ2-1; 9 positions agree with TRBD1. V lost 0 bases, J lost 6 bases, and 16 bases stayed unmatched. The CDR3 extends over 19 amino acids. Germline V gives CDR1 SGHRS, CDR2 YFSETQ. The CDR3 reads CASSLVTPTGTGTSNEQFF. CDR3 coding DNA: TGCGCCAGCAGCTTGGTGACACCGACCGGGACAGGGACTTCCAATGAGCAGTTCTTC.

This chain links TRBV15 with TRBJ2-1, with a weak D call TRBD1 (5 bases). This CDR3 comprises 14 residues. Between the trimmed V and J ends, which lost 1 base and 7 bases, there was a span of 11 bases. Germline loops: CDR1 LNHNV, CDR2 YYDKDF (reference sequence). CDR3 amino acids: CATSRALGVNEQFF. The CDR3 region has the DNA TGTGCCACCAGCAGAGCCCTAGGGGTGAATGAGCAGTTCTTC. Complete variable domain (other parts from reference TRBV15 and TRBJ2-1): DAMVIQNPRYQVTQFGKPVTLSCSQTLNHNVMYWYQQKSSQAPKLLFHYYDKDFNNEADTPDNFQSRRPNTSFCFLDIRSPGLGDTAMYLCATSRALGVNEQFFGPGTRLTVL.

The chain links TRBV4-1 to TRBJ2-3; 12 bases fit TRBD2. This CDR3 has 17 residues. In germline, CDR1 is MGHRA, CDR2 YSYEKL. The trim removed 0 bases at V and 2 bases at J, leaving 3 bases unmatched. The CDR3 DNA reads TGCGCCAGCAGCCAAGATCCTAGCGGGAGGGTCACAGATACGCAGTATTTT. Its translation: CASSQDPSGRVTDTQYF.

The CDR3 sequence is CANGQGSCEKLFF. CDR3 sequence (DNA): TGTGCCAACGGACAGGGTAGTTGTGAAAAACTGTTTTTT. The chain links TRBV21-1 to TRBJ1-4; no DNA check was done on the table's D call, TRBD1. TRBV21-1 is a pseudogene locus. This CDR3 is 13 amino acids long.